This entry lists 31 T cell receptor beta chains sequenced from one sample in a study of T-cell reconstitution after alpha-beta-depleted transplantation in children. Unique molecular identifiers featured in how the TCRbeta library was prepared. Via MiXCR, TCRdb re-called the PCR reads, giving one row per CDR3 protein. The table records some 240,000 distinct CDR3 sequences, 9% to 10% of them present only once. Source: PBMCs from the stem cell graft donor, taken from the stem cell graft. These receptors were taken from a human donor who donated a stem cell graft to a child with SCID.

In this sample, this clonotype turned up many times. The V call is TRBV7-2, the J call TRBJ2-7; D tentatively reads TRBD1 or TRBD2 (5 bases each). V was clipped by 4 bases and J by 7 bases, with 14 bases between them. The CDR3 length is 13 residues. Per the germline V gene, CDR1 is SGHTA and CDR2 is FQGNSA. The chain's CDR3 is CASSSRDRLEQYF. The CDR3 region has the DNA TGTGCCAGCAGCTCCCGGGACCGACTGGAGCAGTACTTC.

This clonotype appeared many times. The chain combines TRBV29-1 with TRBJ1-1, with D possibly matching TRBD1 (6 bases). Germline assignment: CDR1 SQVTM and CDR2 ANQGSEA. This CDR3 is built from 15 residues. Trimming took off 6 bases at V and 2 bases at J, with 19 bases between the two ends. The CDR3 reads CSVAGTIKANTEAFF. The CDR3 DNA reads TGCAGCGTAGCCGGGACAATTAAAGCCAACACTGAAGCTTTCTTT. The full variable domain, completed using reference TRBV29-1 and TRBJ1-1, is SAVISQKPSRDICQRGTSLTIQCQVDSQVTMMFWYRQQPGQSLTLIATANQGSEATYESGFVIDKFPISRPNLTFSTLTVSNMSPEDSSIYLCSVAGTIKANTEAFFGQGTRLTVV.

This clonotype was counted at least ten times. The chain links TRBV12-3 or TRBV12-4 to TRBJ1-2; TRBD1 is a possible D gene (5 bases). The CDR3 is made up of 15 amino acids. Trimming shortened V by 7 bases and J by 1 base, and 16 bases separated the two germline ends. CDR3 in amino acids: CASTTYEGFNYGYTF. DNA for the CDR3: TGTGCCAGCACCACCTATGAGGGGTTTAACTATGGCTACACCTTC.

This clonotype came up many times. The chain joins TRBV12-3 or TRBV12-4 to TRBJ1-4, with a tentative D call TRBD1 (5 bases). The V end was cut by 3 bases, the J end by 7 bases, with 9 bases between. This CDR3 is 13 amino acids long. The CDR3 protein is CASSFTGSEKLFF. The CDR3 nucleotides read TGTGCCAGCAGTTTCACAGGATCTGAAAAACTGTTTTTT.

This clonotype has a count of ten or more. This chain connects TRBV27 to TRBJ1-2; TRBD1 might be the D (5 bases). The CDR3 runs to 13 residues. V was shortened by 6 bases and J by 8 bases, with 16 bases between the two germline ends. Germline V gene data show CDR1 as MNHEY and CDR2 as SMNVEV (reference sequence). The CDR3 DNA reads as TGTGCCAGCAGATCGGGGCAGGGTAGGGGCTACACCTTC. Residues: CASRSGQGRGYTF.

This clonotype came up many times. This chain links TRBV7-2 with TRBJ2-1; D not certain. Germline values: CDR1 SGHTA, CDR2 FQGNSA. The CDR3 has 14 residues. V lost 4 bases and J lost 5, with 12 bases in between. DNA for the CDR3: TGTGCCAGCAGCTCCATACCAAAGCACAATGAGCAGTTCTTC. This translates into CASSSIPKHNEQFF.

This clonotype was counted only a few times. The rearrangement links TRBV28 to TRBJ1-3; D unresolved. V was clipped by 6 bases and J by 9 bases, with 21 bases between them. Germline CDR1 reads MDHEN; CDR2 reads SYDVKM. The CDR3 length is 15 residues. The CDR3 DNA reads as TGTGCCAGCAGCTACTCCAAGCTGACTTTCGGCACCATATATTTT. Protein: CASSYSKLTFGTIYF.

This clonotype came up many times. V usage is TRBV6-5 and J usage is TRBJ1-5, with D unresolved. Germline V gene sequence: CDR1 MNHEY, CDR2 SVGAGI. This CDR3 region has 14 residues. The V and J ends lost 0 bases and 0 bases respectively, with 3 bases between them. The CDR3 region is CASSYSSSNQPQHF. The CDR3 DNA reads TGTGCCAGCAGTTACTCGAGTAGCAATCAGCCCCAGCATTTT.

The V call is TRBV12-3 or TRBV12-4, the J call TRBJ2-2; possible D gene TRBD1, 7 bases. Trimming took off 6 bases at V and 2 bases at J, with 13 bases between the two ends. The CDR3 extends over 15 amino acids. The CDR3 DNA reads TGTGCCAGCAGCCGCGGGACAGACAACACCGGGGAGCTGTTTTTT. Protein product: CASSRGTDNTGELFF.

There are many counts of this clonotype. CDR3 in DNA: TGTGCCAGCAGTTTGAAAAGGGCCCATAACTATGGCTACACCTTC. This sequence encodes CASSLKRAHNYGYTF. The genes are TRBV12-3 or TRBV12-4 and TRBJ1-2, with D hard to call. The V gene lost 3 bases and the J gene lost 1 base, with 12 bases spanning the gap. The CDR3 length is 15 residues.

In this sample, this clonotype turned up many times. The chain combines TRBV5-1 with TRBJ2-3, with 16 bases matching TRBD2. The CDR3 extends over 18 amino acids. Looked up from germline, CDR1 is SGHRS and CDR2 is YFSETQ. V lost 4 bases to trimming and J lost 2 bases; unmatched junction nucleotides: 7. The CDR3 coding sequence is TGCGCCAGCAGCACTCTCGGGACTAGCGGGGGGGCCACAGATACGCAGTATTTT. Amino acid sequence: CASSTLGTSGGATDTQYF.

This clonotype was found many times. This chain links TRBV7-9 with TRBJ2-3; D uncertain. The V end was cut by 2 bases, the J end by 6 bases, with 12 bases between. The CDR3 covers 14 residues. Germline CDR1 is SEHNR and CDR2 is FQNEAQ (reference sequence). CDR3 protein: CASSLTQTVDTQYF. CDR3 bases: TGTGCCAGCAGCTTAACTCAGACGGTGGATACGCAGTATTTT.

This clonotype was counted at least ten times. The chain links TRBV7-2 to TRBJ2-7; D call uncertain. Germline lookup yields CDR1 SGHTA and CDR2 FQGNSA. CDR3 size: 13 residues. Trimming shortened V by 4 bases and J by 4 bases, and 11 bases separated the two germline ends. The CDR3 region is CASSYFSGYEQYF. CDR3 DNA sequence: TGTGCCAGCAGCTATTTTTCAGGATACGAGCAGTACTTC.

The V gene is TRBV6-2 or TRBV6-3, the J gene TRBJ2-6; D gene unclear. There are 16 residues in the CDR3. Germline CDR1 and CDR2: MNHEY and SVGEGT. V was clipped by 5 bases and J by 0 bases, with 11 bases between them. This chain's CDR3 is CASSMHGYSGANVLTF. For the CDR3, the DNA is TGTGCCAGCAGTATGCACGGATACTCTGGGGCCAACGTCCTGACTTTC.

The table lists this clonotype with many counts. This rearrangement joins TRBV3-1 to TRBJ2-1; no firm D call. Germline-derived CDR1 and CDR2 are LGHDT and YNNKEL (reference sequence). There are 16 residues in the CDR3. Trimming removed 2 bases from V and 0 bases from J, with 11 bases in between. CDR3 amino acids: CASSQLKQFSYNEQFF. The CDR3 nucleotides read TGTGCCAGCAGCCAATTAAAACAGTTCTCCTACAATGAGCAGTTCTTC.

This clonotype was seen repeatedly, ten times or more. This chain joins TRBV7-9 and TRBJ2-7, with no clear D. The CDR3 totals 14 residues. The germline V and J ends were trimmed by 5 bases and 3 bases, with 14 bases remaining between them. Germline CDR1 is SEHNR and CDR2 is FQNEAQ (reference sequence). The CDR3, as DNA: TGTGCCAGCAGCCCTTTTGGGCGGCTCTACGAGCAGTACTTC. Its protein is CASSPFGRLYEQYF.

This clonotype was seen ten or more times. The V and J genes are TRBV5-1 and TRBJ2-2; D gene uncertain. The CDR3 contains 15 residues. Deletions cut 3 bases from V and 1 base from J, with 10 bases between. Germline lookup yields CDR1 SGHRS and CDR2 YFSETQ. The CDR3 region is CASSSRQENTGELFF. CDR3 DNA: TGCGCCAGCAGCTCCCGTCAGGAGAACACCGGGGAGCTGTTTTTT.

The chain uses TRBV7-9 and TRBJ2-7; 8 positions agree with TRBD2. This CDR3 is 14 amino acids long. V lost 5 bases and J lost 3; bases outside the gene matches: 6. CDR1 SEHNR and CDR2 FQNEAQ come from the germline V gene (reference sequence). This CDR3 is CASSPIAGSYEQYF. CDR3 nucleotides: TGTGCCAGCAGCCCGATAGCGGGGAGCTACGAGCAGTACTTC.

This clonotype has more than one count but fewer than ten. J is TRBJ1-5 and V is TRBV20-1; 7 positions match TRBD1. Per germline, CDR1 DFQATT and CDR2 SNEGSKA (reference sequence). CDR3 length: 17 amino acids. In DNA form, the CDR3 reads TGCTGCGTACTCGGGACAGACTACGTGTATAGCAATCAGCCCCAGCATTTT. This translates into CCVLGTDYVYSNQPQHF.

This clonotype was seen at least ten times. J is TRBJ1-5 and V is TRBV7-9; weak D call: TRBD1 (5 bases). The germline gives CDR1 SEHNR, CDR2 FQNEAQ (reference sequence). V was pared by 4 bases and J by 7 bases, with 14 bases between. The CDR3 runs 14 residues. CDR3 bases: TGTGCCAGCAGCTCCCCGGGGCCTGCACAGCCCCAGCATTTT. Encoded protein: CASSSPGPAQPQHF.

This clonotype was observed many times. This chain joins TRBV7-2 and TRBJ1-1; D is unresolved. The CDR3 runs 13 residues. With 3 bases removed from V and 0 bases from J, the gap between germline ends came to 5 bases. Germline lookup yields CDR1 SGHTA and CDR2 FQGNSA. This CDR3 reads CASSFRMNTEAFF. CDR3 coding DNA: TGTGCCAGCAGCTTTCGAATGAACACTGAAGCTTTCTTT.

Ten or more counts support this clonotype. V is TRBV12-3 or TRBV12-4 and J is TRBJ2-7; 9 bases align to TRBD1. The CDR3 totals 17 residues. The V gene end was trimmed by 2 bases and the J gene end by 2 bases; junction bases not matched to a gene: 10. CDR3 loop: CASSLIIGDRAPYEQYF. The DNA of the CDR3 is TGTGCCAGCAGTTTAATAATTGGGGACAGGGCTCCCTACGAGCAGTACTTC.

This clonotype has at least ten counts. The chain has TRBV20-1 and TRBJ1-2; D not certain. Trimming took off 3 bases at V and 8 bases at J, with 16 bases between the two ends. This CDR3 comprises 13 residues. Per the germline V gene, CDR1 is DFQATT and CDR2 is SNEGSKA (reference sequence). The CDR3 loop reads CSARDPGRYGYTF. CDR3 coding DNA: TGCAGTGCTAGGGACCCAGGCCGTTACGGCTACACCTTC.

This clonotype was counted at least ten times. This rearrangement joins TRBV7-3 to TRBJ2-7, with D possibly matching TRBD2 (5 bases). V lost 5 bases, J lost 3 bases, and 8 bases lay in between. There are 12 residues in the CDR3. The germline V gene encodes CDR1 SGHTA and CDR2 FQGTGA. The CDR3 DNA is TGTGCCAGCAGCCCCCGGGGCTACGAGCAGTACTTC. This sequence encodes CASSPRGYEQYF.

Many counts were recorded for this clonotype. This chain uses TRBV7-8 with TRBJ2-3; 12 bases align to TRBD2. Germline V gene sequence: CDR1 SGHVS, CDR2 FQNEAQ. This CDR3 is 17 amino acids long. The trim removed 3 bases at V and 2 bases at J, leaving 6 bases unmatched. This chain's CDR3 is CASSLGLAGFTTDTQYF. The CDR3 coding sequence is TGTGCCAGCAGCTTGGGACTAGCGGGTTTTACCACAGATACGCAGTATTTT.

This clonotype was seen repeatedly, ten times or more. The genes are TRBV7-2 and TRBJ1-1; TRBD1 matches 7 bases. The germline V gene has CDR1 SGHTA and CDR2 FQGNSA. This CDR3 spans 16 amino acids. The V and J ends lost 0 bases and 0 bases, in that order; junction bases with no gene match: 4. Here the CDR3 DNA reads TGTGCCAGCAGCTTAGCGGGACAGTCTATGAACACTGAAGCTTTCTTT. It translates to CASSLAGQSMNTEAFF.

Details on this clonotype: A much larger clone is a single base away; this may be a read error. The J gene is TRBJ2-1, the V gene TRBV20-1; the D gene is possibly TRBD2 (5 bases). Germline V CDR1 and CDR2: DFQATT, SNEGSKA (reference sequence). V was clipped by 5 bases and J by 11 bases, with 13 bases between them. CDR3 length: 11 residues. This CDR3 reads CSAPAGFKQFF. In DNA form, the CDR3 reads TGCAGTGCTCCGGCGGGCTTCAAGCAGTTCTTC.

This clonotype has ten or more counts. The chain links TRBV20-1 to TRBJ2-1; 10 bases map to TRBD2. The CDR3 has 16 amino acids. V lost 0 bases, J lost 7 bases, and 9 bases stayed unmatched. Germline CDR1 and CDR2: DFQATT and SNEGSKA (reference sequence). The CDR3 loop reads CSARDLAGGPKNEQFF. The CDR3 coding sequence is TGCAGTGCTAGAGATTTAGCGGGGGGCCCTAAGAATGAGCAGTTCTTC.

This clonotype has at least ten counts. This chain uses TRBV5-1 with TRBJ2-3, with unresolved D. The CDR3 has 14 amino acids. Germline V lookup: CDR1 SGHRS, CDR2 YFSETQ. Trimming left V 0 bases short and J 6 bases short, with 11 bases between. CDR3: CASSLGQLSDTQYF. CDR3 DNA sequence: TGCGCCAGCAGCTTGGGCCAGCTTAGTGATACGCAGTATTTT.

The chain carries TRBV7-9 and TRBJ1-1; no firm D call. CDR3 length: 14 residues. Germline V gene data show CDR1 as SEHNR and CDR2 as FQNEAQ (reference sequence). Trimming removed 5 bases from V and 1 base from J, with 11 bases in between. In DNA form, the CDR3 reads TGTGCCAGCAGCCGCTTCAACGAGAACACTGAAGCTTTCTTT. It codes for CASSRFNENTEAFF.

As DNA, the CDR3 is TGTGCCAGCAGCTTCCGCAGACCCCAGGGAGGGAACACTGAAGCTTTCTTT. It translates to CASSFRRPQGGNTEAFF. The V call is TRBV7-2, the J call TRBJ1-1, with D possibly being TRBD1 (5 bases). CDR3 length equals 17 residues. Germline V lookup: CDR1 SGHTA, CDR2 FQGNSA. Trimming removed 3 bases from V and 1 base from J, with 18 bases in between.